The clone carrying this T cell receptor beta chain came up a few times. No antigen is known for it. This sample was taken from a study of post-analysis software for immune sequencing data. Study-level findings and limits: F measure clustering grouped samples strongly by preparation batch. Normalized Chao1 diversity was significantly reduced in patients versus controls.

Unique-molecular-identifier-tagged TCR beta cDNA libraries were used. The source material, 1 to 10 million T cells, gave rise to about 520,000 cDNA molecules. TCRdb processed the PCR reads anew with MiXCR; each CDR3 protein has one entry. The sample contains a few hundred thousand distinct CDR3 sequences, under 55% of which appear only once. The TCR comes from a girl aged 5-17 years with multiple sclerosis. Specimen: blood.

The CDR3 here is CASSLEGSGTDTQYF. The CDR3 coding sequence is TGTGCCAGCAGCTTAGAGGGTAGCGGCACAGATACGCAGTATTTT. The chain combines TRBV7-2 with TRBJ2-3; perhaps TRBD2 as D (5 bases). V lost 1 base and J 1 base, leaving 9 bases between the germline ends. The germline V gene encodes CDR1 SGHTA and CDR2 FQGNSA. The CDR3 spans 15 residues.